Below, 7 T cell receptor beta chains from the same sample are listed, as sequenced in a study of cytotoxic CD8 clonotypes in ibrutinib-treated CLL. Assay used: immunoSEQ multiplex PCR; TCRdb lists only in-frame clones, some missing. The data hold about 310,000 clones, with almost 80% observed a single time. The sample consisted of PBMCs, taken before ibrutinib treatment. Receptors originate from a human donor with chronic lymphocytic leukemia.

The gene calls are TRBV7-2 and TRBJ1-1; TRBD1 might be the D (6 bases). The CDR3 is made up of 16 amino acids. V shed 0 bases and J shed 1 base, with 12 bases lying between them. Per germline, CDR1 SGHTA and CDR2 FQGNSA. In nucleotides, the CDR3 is TGTGCCAGCAGCTTAGCGCCGGGGGCCCGGAACACTGAAGCTTTCTTT. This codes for CASSLAPGARNTEAFF. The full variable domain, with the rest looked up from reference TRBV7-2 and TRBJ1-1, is GAGVSQSPSNKVTEKGKDVELRCDPISGHTALYWYRQSLGQGLEFLIYFQGNSAPDKSGLPSDRFSAERTGGSVSTLTIQRTQQEDSAVYLCASSLAPGARNTEAFFGQGTRLTVV.

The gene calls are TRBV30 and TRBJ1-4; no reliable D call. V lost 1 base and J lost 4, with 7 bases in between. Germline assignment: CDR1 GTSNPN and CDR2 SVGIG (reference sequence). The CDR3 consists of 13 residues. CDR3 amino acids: CAWSGLYNEKLFF. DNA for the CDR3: TGTGCCTGGAGTGGGCTGTATAATGAAAAACTGTTTTTT. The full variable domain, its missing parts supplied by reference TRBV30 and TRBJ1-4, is SQTIHQWPATLVQPVGSPLSLECTVEGTSNPNLYWYRQAAGRGLQLLFYSVGIGQISSEVPQNLSASRPQDRQFILSSKKLLLSDSGFYLCAWSGLYNEKLFFGSGTQLSVL.

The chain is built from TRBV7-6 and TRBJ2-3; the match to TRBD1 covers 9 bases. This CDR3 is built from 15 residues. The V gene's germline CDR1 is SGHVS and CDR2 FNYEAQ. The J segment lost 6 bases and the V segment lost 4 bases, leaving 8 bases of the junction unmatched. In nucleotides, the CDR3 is TGTGCCAGCAGCTACGACAGGGGGTTAGTCGATACGCAGTATTTT. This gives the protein CASSYDRGLVDTQYF. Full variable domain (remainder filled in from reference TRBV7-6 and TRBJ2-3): GAGVSQSPRYKVTKRGQDVALRCDPISGHVSLYWYRQALGQGPEFLTYFNYEAQQDKSGLPNDRFSAERPEGSISTLTIQRTEQRDSAMYRCASSYDRGLVDTQYFGPGTRLTVL.

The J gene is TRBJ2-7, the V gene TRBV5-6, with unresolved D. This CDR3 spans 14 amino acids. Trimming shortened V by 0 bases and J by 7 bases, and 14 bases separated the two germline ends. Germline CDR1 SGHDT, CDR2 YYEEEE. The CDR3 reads CASSLVLAADEQYF. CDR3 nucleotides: TGTGCCAGCAGCTTGGTGCTGGCCGCGGATGAGCAGTACTTC.

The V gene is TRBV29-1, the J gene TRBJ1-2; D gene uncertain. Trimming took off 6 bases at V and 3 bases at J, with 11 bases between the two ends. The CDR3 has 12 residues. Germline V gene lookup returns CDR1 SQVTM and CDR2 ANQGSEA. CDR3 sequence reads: CSVGSGDYGYTF. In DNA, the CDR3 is TGCAGCGTGGGCTCCGGAGACTATGGCTACACCTTC.

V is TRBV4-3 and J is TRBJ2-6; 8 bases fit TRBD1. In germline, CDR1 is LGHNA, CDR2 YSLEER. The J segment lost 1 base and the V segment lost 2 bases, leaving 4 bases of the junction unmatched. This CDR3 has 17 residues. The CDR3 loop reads CASSQPRQGSGANVLTF. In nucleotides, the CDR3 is TGCGCCAGCAGCCAACCAAGACAGGGGTCTGGGGCCAACGTCCTGACTTTC.

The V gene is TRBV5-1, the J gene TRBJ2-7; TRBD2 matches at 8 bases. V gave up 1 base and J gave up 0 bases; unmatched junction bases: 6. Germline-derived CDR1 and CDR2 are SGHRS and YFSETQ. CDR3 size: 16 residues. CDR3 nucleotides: TGCGCCAGCAGCTTGTCCCGGGGGGGCGGCTCCTACGAGCAGTACTTC. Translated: CASSLSRGGGSYEQYF.